The TCR beta chain under discussion was sequenced for a study of blood T cell repertoires in COVID-19. Turning to the study itself: From the United States, Italy and Spain came samples of acute and convalescent COVID-19.

CDR3 length equals 15 residues. The V segment lost 3 bases and the J segment 5 bases; nucleotides outside the gene matches: 7. CDR1 and CDR2 from the germline V gene are LNHDA and SQIVND (reference sequence). Assay: immunoSEQ multiplex PCR; the TCRdb copy retains only in-frame clones and omits some. Of about 140,000 clones listed, approximately 80% are singletons. Sequencing was carried out using peripheral blood. This TCR derives from a woman aged 55-70 years with acute or convalescent COVID-19. J is TRBJ1-3 and V is TRBV19, with 7 positions matching TRBD1. CDR3 sequence (DNA): TGTGCCAGTAGTATCCGGACAGGAATTCGAAACACCATATATTTT. This translates into CASSIRTGIRNTIYF.